This TCR beta chain stems from a study of T-cell reconstitution after alpha-beta-depleted transplantation in children. Unique molecular identifiers were used to barcode this TCRbeta library. TCRdb called the PCR reads again in MiXCR, with one record for every CDR3 protein. This sample has a few hundred thousand distinct CDR3 sequences, with roughly 13% found just once. Study results and limitations: One year post-transplant, T-cell counts and diversity were largely derived from T cells produced anew.

This clonotype was counted between two and nine times. Its antigen is currently unknown. This CDR3 is 18 amino acids long. Germline V CDR1 and CDR2: KGHDR, SFDVKD. With V trimmed by 1 base and J by 3 bases, 4 bases remained unmatched. Sequencing was performed on PBMCs, mostly from graft donor cells, taken 360 days after TCRalphabeta/CD19-depleted stem cell transplant. This TCR was recovered from a male patient between 5 and 17 years old who had a stem cell transplant for acute myeloid leukemia, so the T cells may come from the graft donor. This chain joins TRBV24-1 and TRBJ2-3; TRBD2 matches 15 bases. The CDR3 loop reads CATSDFGLAGGPTDTQYF. The CDR3 DNA is TGTGCCACCAGTGATTTCGGACTAGCGGGAGGGCCTACAGATACGCAGTATTTT.